A single sample is the source of the 24 T cell receptor beta chains below, sequenced in a study of T-cell memory formation after mild COVID-19 (dated by TCRdb to the early 2020s). Library prep was done by 5' RACE. These reads were obtained on an Illumina NovaSeq 6000. TCRdb reanalyzed the raw reads on its own, using fastp at Q25 for trimming and MiXCR for clone calling, and kept in-frame beta chains. Records with the same CDR3 protein are collapsed into one entry carrying the most frequent genes and DNA. This sample lists about 140,000 distinct CDR3 sequences; more than 14% were detected once. About 14% of the sample is taken by the ten largest. The sample comprised PBMCs or a T cell subset sorted from them (not recorded which). These receptors were taken from an adult woman who had mild COVID-19 (a few samples of this study predate the infection). The sample titles of this study are shuffled in the database, so cell type and time point are left out; the donor was told from shared clones.

V usage is TRBV4-1 and J usage is TRBJ2-7; 8 bases line up with TRBD2. The length of the CDR3 is 13 residues. Germline trimming cut 8 bases from V and 3 bases from J; bases unmatched to any gene: 6. CDR1 is MGHRA, CDR2 YSYEKL, per germline. The CDR3 here is CASAPGLDYEQYF. The CDR3 DNA follows: TGCGCCAGCGCCCCGGGACTAGACTACGAGCAGTACTTC.

The chain is built from TRBV24-1 and TRBJ2-1, with TRBD1 matching 7 bases. This CDR3 spans 16 amino acids. Germline V lookup: CDR1 KGHDR, CDR2 SFDVKD. Unmatched junction bases numbered 8, after V lost 0 bases and J lost 7 bases. DNA for the CDR3: TGTGCCACCAGTGATTTGCGGGACAGTCTGGGGAATGAGCAGTTCTTC. Translating it yields CATSDLRDSLGNEQFF.

The genes are TRBV19 and TRBJ2-7; the D is unclear. Germline values: CDR1 LNHDA, CDR2 SQIVND (reference sequence). CDR3 size: 15 residues. V lost 2 bases, J lost 1 base, and 12 bases lay in between. The CDR3 bases are TGTGCCAGTAGTATATCACCAAAAGGTTCCTACGAGCAGTACTTC. Amino acids: CASSISPKGSYEQYF.

The V gene is TRBV30, the J gene TRBJ2-1, with 9 bases fitting TRBD2. The V segment lost 0 bases and the J segment 7 bases; nucleotides outside the gene matches: 7. In germline, CDR1 is GTSNPN, CDR2 SVGIG (reference sequence). The CDR3 is 15 amino acids. In nucleotides, the CDR3 is TGTGCCTGGAGTGTAACAAGTAGCGGGAGTAATGAGCAGTTCTTC. Its translation is CAWSVTSSGSNEQFF.

The genes are TRBV5-1 and TRBJ2-7; 7 positions match TRBD1. Germline V gene sequence: CDR1 SGHRS, CDR2 YFSETQ. The CDR3 is 15 residues long. Trimming cost V 4 bases and J 5 bases; bases outside gene matches: 12. CDR3 bases: TGCGCCAGCAGCCTAACGGGACAGACGTTCCACGAGCAGTACTTC. It is translated as CASSLTGQTFHEQYF.

The chain has TRBV6-5 and TRBJ2-1; tentative D call: TRBD2 (6 bases). The CDR3 loop spans 15 amino acids. Trimming cost V 1 base and J 7 bases, with 14 bases left between them. Germline lookup yields CDR1 MNHEY and CDR2 SVGAGI. The CDR3 DNA reads TGTGCCAGCAGTTACTTTGGAGGGGTAGGAAATGAGCAGTTCTTC. Amino acids: CASSYFGGVGNEQFF.

This clonotype was counted a few times. The chain combines TRBV6-2 or TRBV6-3 with TRBJ2-1, with 14 positions matching TRBD2. This CDR3 spans 18 amino acids. V was pared by 4 bases and J by 2 bases, with 7 bases of the junction left unmatched. The germline V gene has CDR1 MNHEY and CDR2 SVGEGT. DNA of the CDR3: TGTGCCAGCAGTTCCGGGACTAGCGGGAGAAGCACCTACAATGAGCAGTTCTTC. Translated, it gives CASSSGTSGRSTYNEQFF.

This clonotype has only one observation. The chain carries TRBV7-9 and TRBJ1-2; no clear D gene. The germline gives CDR1 SEHNR, CDR2 FQNEAQ (reference sequence). The CDR3 is 15 amino acids. The V end lost 0 bases, the J end lost 4 bases, and 12 bases lay between the germline ends. CDR3 in DNA: TGTGCCAGCAGCTTAGCTGGTCCGGGCTCCTATGGCTACACCTTC. This sequence encodes CASSLAGPGSYGYTF.

This CDR3 is CSARGIGLAGGSSYNEQFF. The DNA of the CDR3 is TGCAGTGCTAGGGGCATAGGGCTAGCGGGGGGCAGCTCCTACAATGAGCAGTTCTTC. The V and J genes are TRBV20-1 and TRBJ2-1; 11 bases agree with TRBD2. Germline V gives CDR1 DFQATT, CDR2 SNEGSKA (reference sequence). V shed 3 bases, J shed 0 bases, and the junction held 13 bases outside the gene matches. This CDR3 spans 19 amino acids.

The chain employs TRBV7-2 and TRBJ2-7; D perhaps matches TRBD1 (6 bases). V shed 4 bases and J shed 2 bases, with 12 bases lying between them. Per germline, CDR1 SGHTA and CDR2 FQGNSA. The CDR3 contains 14 residues. In DNA form, the CDR3 reads TGTGCCAGCAGCTGGACAGCCTCCACCTACGAGCAGTACTTC. Its protein is CASSWTASTYEQYF.

This chain joins TRBV20-1 and TRBJ2-1; either TRBD1 or TRBD2 may fit D (6 bases each). The CDR3 is 14 amino acids. The germline V gene encodes CDR1 DFQATT and CDR2 SNEGSKA (reference sequence). Between the trimmed V and J ends, which lost 8 bases and 2 bases, there was a span of 16 bases. As DNA, the CDR3 is TGCAGTCCGATGAGGGGGGAGGCCTACAATGAGCAGTTCTTC. This codes for CSPMRGEAYNEQFF.

The CDR3 spells CATSDLSYNEQFF. In DNA, the CDR3 is TGTGCCACCAGTGATTTGTCGTACAATGAGCAGTTCTTC. This chain connects TRBV24-1 to TRBJ2-1, with no clear D. The CDR3 consists of 13 residues. Germline V lookup: CDR1 KGHDR, CDR2 SFDVKD. V gave up 0 bases and J gave up 4 bases, with 3 bases separating them.

The CDR3 nucleotides read TGTGCCAGCAGCTTAAAGGGGGGTATGTGGGGCACCCTCCACTTT. Translation gives CASSLKGGMWGTLHF. The rearrangement links TRBV7-2 to TRBJ1-6; weak D call: TRBD1 (6 bases). Germline CDR1 SGHTA, CDR2 FQGNSA. The CDR3 covers 15 residues. Deletions cut 2 bases from V and 14 bases from J, with 19 bases between.

This clonotype was detected a few times. The chain carries TRBV6-2 or TRBV6-3 and TRBJ2-1; 8 bases fit TRBD1. V lost 6 bases and J lost 4; bases outside the gene matches: 11. Germline lookup yields CDR1 MNHEY and CDR2 SVGEGT. CDR3 length: 16 residues. CDR3 residues: CASRRQGTRGYNEQFF. CDR3 bases: TGTGCCAGCAGGCGACAGGGGACGAGAGGGTACAATGAGCAGTTCTTC.

The gene calls are TRBV7-2 and TRBJ2-5; D unclear. Trimming pared 5 bases from V and 5 bases from J, leaving 9 bases between. Germline CDR1 and CDR2: SGHTA and FQGNSA. The CDR3 has 12 amino acids. CDR3 nucleotides: TGTGCCAGCAGCCCCGGACCCGAGACCCAGTACTTC. Protein sequence: CASSPGPETQYF.

The chain recombines TRBV7-2 with TRBJ2-1; D perhaps matches TRBD2 (6 bases). Deletions cut 3 bases from V and 4 bases from J, with 19 bases between. CDR1 and CDR2 from the germline V gene are SGHTA and FQGNSA. This CDR3 has 17 amino acids. CDR3 nucleotides: TGTGCCAGCAGCTTTTTTGCTGTAGTGGGGGGATACAATGAGCAGTTCTTC. Residues: CASSFFAVVGGYNEQFF.

The chain joins TRBV20-1 to TRBJ1-3, with D hard to call. Germline values: CDR1 DFQATT, CDR2 SNEGSKA (reference sequence). This CDR3 region has 14 residues. V dropped 5 bases and J dropped 1 base, with 12 bases sitting between them. The CDR3 bases are TGCAGTGCTCAGGATTTTTCTTCTGGAAACACCATATATTTT. It specifies CSAQDFSSGNTIYF.

This clonotype was observed a few times. CDR3 DNA: TGTGCCAGCAGCTTCAGAGGGACAGGGGCGTATTTT. It codes for CASSFRGTGAYF. The chain carries TRBV7-2 and TRBJ2-3, with 10 nucleotides matching TRBD1. V was pared by 3 bases and J by 14 bases, with 5 bases of the junction left unmatched. The CDR3 has 12 residues. CDR1 SGHTA and CDR2 FQGNSA come from the germline V gene. Filled out from reference TRBV7-2 and TRBJ2-3, the complete variable domain reads GAGVSQSPSNKVTEKGKDVELRCDPISGHTALYWYRQSLGQGLEFLIYFQGNSAPDKSGLPSDRFSAERTGGSVSTLTIQRTQQEDSAVYLCASSFRGTGAYFGPGTRLTVL.

This clonotype was seen a handful of times. This chain links TRBV20-1 with TRBJ2-5; D is unclear. V gave up 2 bases and J gave up 2 bases, with 12 bases separating them. The germline V gene has CDR1 DFQATT and CDR2 SNEGSKA (reference sequence). The CDR3 is 14 residues long. CDR3 in DNA: TGCAGTGCTAGAAGGTCAGGCGGACAAGAGACCCAGTACTTC. Translating gives CSARRSGGQETQYF.

In this sample, this clonotype turned up a few times. The V call is TRBV7-9, the J call TRBJ1-2; a weak D match, TRBD1 (6 bases). V lost 4 bases, J lost 4 bases, and 16 bases lay in between. Germline V CDR1 and CDR2: SEHNR, FQNEAQ (reference sequence). CDR3 size: 15 residues. The CDR3 protein is CASSSWTATSYGYTF. The CDR3, as DNA: TGTGCCAGCAGCTCCTGGACAGCCACGTCCTATGGCTACACCTTC.

This clonotype was seen only a few times. The chain recombines TRBV10-3 with TRBJ1-5; unclear D gene. The CDR3 runs 14 residues. Trimming removed 10 bases at V and 6 bases at J, with 19 bases between. Germline assignment: CDR1 ENHRY and CDR2 SYGVKD. CDR3 sequence: CATNSDRGFQPQHF. DNA of the CDR3: TGTGCCACCAACAGTGATCGAGGGTTTCAGCCCCAGCATTTT.

This clonotype showed up just a few times. The chain combines TRBV29-1 with TRBJ2-1; 9 bases are shared with TRBD1. J lost 7 bases, V lost 7 bases, and 5 bases had no gene match. The CDR3 sequence is 12 residues long. The germline V gene encodes CDR1 SQVTM and CDR2 ANQGSEA. This chain's CDR3 is CSARTGVNEQFF. CDR3 DNA sequence: TGCAGCGCTAGGACAGGGGTAAATGAGCAGTTCTTC.

V and J are TRBV5-1 and TRBJ2-5, with D perhaps being TRBD1 or TRBD2 (5 bases each). Trimming pared 4 bases from V and 3 bases from J, leaving 10 bases between. The CDR3 covers 13 residues. The V gene's germline CDR1 is SGHRS and CDR2 YFSETQ. The CDR3 sequence: CASSGDQKETQYF. Here the CDR3 DNA reads TGCGCCAGCAGCGGGGACCAGAAAGAGACCCAGTACTTC.

This clonotype was found a few times. V and J are TRBV15 and TRBJ1-1; D not resolved. Trimming took off 0 bases at V and 3 bases at J, with 5 bases between the two ends. CDR3 length: 13 amino acids. CDR1 and CDR2 (germline): LNHNV, YYDKDF (reference sequence). CDR3 protein: CATSRDSDTEAFF. The CDR3 DNA is TGTGCCACCAGCAGAGATTCGGACACTGAAGCTTTCTTT.